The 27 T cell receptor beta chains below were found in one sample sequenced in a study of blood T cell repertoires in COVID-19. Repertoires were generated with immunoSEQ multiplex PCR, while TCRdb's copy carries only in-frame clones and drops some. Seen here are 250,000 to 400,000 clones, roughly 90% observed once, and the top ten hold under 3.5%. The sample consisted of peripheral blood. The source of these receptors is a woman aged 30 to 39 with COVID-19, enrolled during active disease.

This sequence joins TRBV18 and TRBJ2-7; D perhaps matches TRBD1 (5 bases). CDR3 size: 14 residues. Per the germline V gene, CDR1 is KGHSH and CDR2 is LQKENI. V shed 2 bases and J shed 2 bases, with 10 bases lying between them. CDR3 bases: TGTGCCAGCTCACCATTTAGACAGACCTACGAGCAGTACTTC. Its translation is CASSPFRQTYEQYF.

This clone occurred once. CDR3 in amino acids: CASTVTQRGYNEQFF. DNA for the CDR3: TGTGCCAGCACCGTGACTCAACGTGGGTACAATGAGCAGTTCTTC. The V and J genes are TRBV5-4 and TRBJ2-1; D is unresolved. Germline lookup yields CDR1 SGHNT and CDR2 YYREEE (reference sequence). Between the trimmed V and J ends, which lost 6 bases and 4 bases, there was a span of 17 bases. The CDR3 sequence is 15 residues long.

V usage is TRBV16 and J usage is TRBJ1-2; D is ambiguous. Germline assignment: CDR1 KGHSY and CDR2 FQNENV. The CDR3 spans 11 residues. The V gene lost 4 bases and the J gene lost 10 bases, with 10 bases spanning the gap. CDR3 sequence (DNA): TGTGCCAGCAGCCTGCGTGGAGCCTACACCTTC. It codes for CASSLRGAYTF.

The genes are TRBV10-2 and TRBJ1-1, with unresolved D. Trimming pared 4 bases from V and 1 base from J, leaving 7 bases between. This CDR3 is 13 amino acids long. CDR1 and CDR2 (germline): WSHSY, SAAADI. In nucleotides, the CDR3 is TGCGCCAGCAGTGTTGGAGCGAACACTGAAGCTTTCTTT. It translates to CASSVGANTEAFF.

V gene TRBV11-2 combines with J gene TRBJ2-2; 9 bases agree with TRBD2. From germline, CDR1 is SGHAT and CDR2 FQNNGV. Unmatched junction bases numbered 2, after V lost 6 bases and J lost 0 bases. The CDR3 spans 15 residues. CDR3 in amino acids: CASRRLAANTGELFF. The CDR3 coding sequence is TGTGCCAGCAGACGACTAGCGGCGAACACCGGGGAGCTGTTTTTT. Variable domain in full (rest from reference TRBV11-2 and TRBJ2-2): EAGVAQSPRYKIIEKRQSVAFWCNPISGHATLYWYQQILGQGPKLLIQFQNNGVVDDSQLPKDRFSAERLKGVDSTLKIQPAKLEDSAVYLCASRRLAANTGELFFGEGSRLTVL.

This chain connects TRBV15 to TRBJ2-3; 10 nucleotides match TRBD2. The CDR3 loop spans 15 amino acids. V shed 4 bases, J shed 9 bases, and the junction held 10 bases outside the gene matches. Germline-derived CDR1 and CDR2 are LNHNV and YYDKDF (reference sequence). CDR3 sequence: CATSKTSGVAGTQYF. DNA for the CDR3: TGTGCCACCAGCAAAACTAGCGGGGTGGCGGGGACGCAGTATTTT.

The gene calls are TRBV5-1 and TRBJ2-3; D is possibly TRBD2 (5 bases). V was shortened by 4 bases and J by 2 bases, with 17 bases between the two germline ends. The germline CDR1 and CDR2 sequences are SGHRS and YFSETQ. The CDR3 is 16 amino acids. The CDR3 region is CASSAGVGVFTDTQYF. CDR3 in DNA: TGCGCCAGCAGCGCGGGCGTCGGGGTATTCACAGATACGCAGTATTTT. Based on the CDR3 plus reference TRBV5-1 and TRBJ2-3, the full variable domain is KAGVTQTPRYLIKTRGQQVTLSCSPISGHRSVSWYQQTPGQGLQFLFEYFSETQRNKGNFPGRFSGRQFSNSRSEMNVSTLELGDSALYLCASSAGVGVFTDTQYFGPGTRLTVL.

This CDR3 reads CASSKQRDYSNQPQHF. CDR3 sequence (DNA): TGTGCCAGTAGTAAACAGCGGGACTATAGCAATCAGCCCCAGCATTTT. The chain joins TRBV19 to TRBJ1-5, with D possibly matching TRBD1 (5 bases). V was trimmed by 4 bases and J by 0 bases, leaving 13 bases between them. This CDR3 has 16 residues. Germline CDR1 reads LNHDA; CDR2 reads SQIVND (reference sequence).

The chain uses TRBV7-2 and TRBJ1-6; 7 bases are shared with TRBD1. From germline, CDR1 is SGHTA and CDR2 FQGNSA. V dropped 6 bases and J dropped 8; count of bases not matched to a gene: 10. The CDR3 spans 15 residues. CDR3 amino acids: CASSIQTGTDSPLHF. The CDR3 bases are TGTGCCAGCAGTATACAGACAGGGACTGATTCACCCCTCCACTTT.

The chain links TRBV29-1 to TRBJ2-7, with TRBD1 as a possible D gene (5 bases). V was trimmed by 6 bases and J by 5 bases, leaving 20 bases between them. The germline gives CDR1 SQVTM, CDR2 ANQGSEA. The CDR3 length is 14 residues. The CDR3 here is CSVGFGQGWNEQYF. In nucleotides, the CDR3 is TGCAGCGTGGGGTTTGGGCAGGGATGGAACGAGCAGTACTTC.

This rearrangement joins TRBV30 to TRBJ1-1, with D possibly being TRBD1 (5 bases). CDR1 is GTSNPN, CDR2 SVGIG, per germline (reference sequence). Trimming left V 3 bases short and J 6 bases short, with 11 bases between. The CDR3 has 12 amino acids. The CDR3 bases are TGTGCCTGGAGCAAGGGACTCGCTGAAGCTTTCTTT. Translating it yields CAWSKGLAEAFF.

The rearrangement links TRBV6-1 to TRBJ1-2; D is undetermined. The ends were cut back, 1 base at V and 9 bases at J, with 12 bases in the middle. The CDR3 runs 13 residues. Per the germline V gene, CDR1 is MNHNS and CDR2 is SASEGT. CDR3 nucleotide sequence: TGTGCCAGCAGTGAAGTAGCGCCGGATCGCTACACCTTC. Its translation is CASSEVAPDRYTF.

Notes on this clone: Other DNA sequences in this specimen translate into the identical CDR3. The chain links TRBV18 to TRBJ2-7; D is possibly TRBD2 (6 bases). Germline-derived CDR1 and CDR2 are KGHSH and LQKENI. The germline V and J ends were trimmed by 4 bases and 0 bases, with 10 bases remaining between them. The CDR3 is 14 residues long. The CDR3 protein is CASSLAGSSYEQYF. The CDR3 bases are TGTGCCAGCTCACTGGCGGGGAGCTCCTACGAGCAGTACTTC. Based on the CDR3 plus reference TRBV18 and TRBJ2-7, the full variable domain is NAGVMQNPRHLVRRRGQEARLRCSPMKGHSHVYWYRQLPEEGLKFMVYLQKENIIDESGMPKERFSAEFPKEGPSILRIQQVVRGDSAAYFCASSLAGSSYEQYFGPGTRLTVT.

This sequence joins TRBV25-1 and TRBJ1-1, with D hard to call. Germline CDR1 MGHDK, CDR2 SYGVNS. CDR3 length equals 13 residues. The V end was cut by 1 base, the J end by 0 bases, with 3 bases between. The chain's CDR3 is CASSESMNTEAFF. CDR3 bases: TGTGCCAGCAGTGAATCTATGAACACTGAAGCTTTCTTT.

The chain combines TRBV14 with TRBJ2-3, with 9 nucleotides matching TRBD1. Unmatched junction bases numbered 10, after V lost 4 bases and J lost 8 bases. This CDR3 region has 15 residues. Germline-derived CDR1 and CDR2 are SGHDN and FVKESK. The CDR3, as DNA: TGTGCCAGCAGCCGCCAGACAGGGGGTATGGGTACGCAGTATTTT. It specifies CASSRQTGGMGTQYF.

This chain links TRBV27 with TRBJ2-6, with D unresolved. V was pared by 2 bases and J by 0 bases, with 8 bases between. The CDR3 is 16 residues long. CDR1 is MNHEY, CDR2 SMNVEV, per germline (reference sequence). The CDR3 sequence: CASSLLWSSGANVLTF. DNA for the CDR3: TGTGCCAGCAGTTTACTGTGGAGCTCTGGGGCCAACGTCCTGACTTTC.

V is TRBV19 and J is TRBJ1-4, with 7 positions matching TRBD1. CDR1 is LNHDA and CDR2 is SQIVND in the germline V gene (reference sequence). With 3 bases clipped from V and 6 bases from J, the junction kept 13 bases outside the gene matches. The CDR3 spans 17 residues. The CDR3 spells CASSMTGMGIADEKLFF. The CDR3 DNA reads TGTGCCAGTAGTATGACAGGGATGGGGATTGCTGATGAAAAACTGTTTTTT. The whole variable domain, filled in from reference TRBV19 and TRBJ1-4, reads DGGITQSPKYLFRKEGQNVTLSCEQNLNHDAMYWYRQDPGQGLRLIYYSQIVNDFQKGDIAEGYSVSREKKESFPLTVTSAQKNPTAFYLCASSMTGMGIADEKLFFGSGTQLSVL.

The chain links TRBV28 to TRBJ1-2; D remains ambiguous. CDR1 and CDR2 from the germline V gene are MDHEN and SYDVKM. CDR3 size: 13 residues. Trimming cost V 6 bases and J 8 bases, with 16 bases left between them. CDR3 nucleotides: TGTGCCAGCAGGACCCCAATAAACGGGGGCTACACCTTC. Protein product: CASRTPINGGYTF.

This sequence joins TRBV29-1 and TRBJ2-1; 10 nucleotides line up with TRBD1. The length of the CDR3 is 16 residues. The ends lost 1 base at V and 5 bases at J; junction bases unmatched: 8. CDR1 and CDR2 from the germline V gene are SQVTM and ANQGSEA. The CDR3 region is CSVEGPGQGSNNEQFF. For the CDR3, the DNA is TGCAGCGTTGAAGGTCCGGGACAGGGGTCAAACAATGAGCAGTTCTTC.

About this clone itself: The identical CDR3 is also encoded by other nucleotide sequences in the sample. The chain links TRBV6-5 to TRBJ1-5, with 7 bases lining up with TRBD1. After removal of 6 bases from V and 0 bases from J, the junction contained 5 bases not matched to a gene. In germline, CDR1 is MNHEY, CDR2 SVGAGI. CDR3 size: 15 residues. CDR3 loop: CASSPGTDSNQPQHF. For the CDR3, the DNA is TGTGCCAGCAGCCCCGGGACAGATAGCAATCAGCCCCAGCATTTT.

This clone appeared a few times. The CDR3 spells CASSVGGSSTDTQYF. In nucleotides, the CDR3 is TGTGCCAGCAGCGTAGGAGGGTCTAGCACAGATACGCAGTATTTT. The chain combines TRBV9 with TRBJ2-3, with D maybe TRBD2 (5 bases). Germline assignment: CDR1 SGDLS and CDR2 YYNGEE. With 0 bases removed from V and 0 bases from J, the gap between germline ends came to 8 bases. The CDR3 consists of 15 residues.

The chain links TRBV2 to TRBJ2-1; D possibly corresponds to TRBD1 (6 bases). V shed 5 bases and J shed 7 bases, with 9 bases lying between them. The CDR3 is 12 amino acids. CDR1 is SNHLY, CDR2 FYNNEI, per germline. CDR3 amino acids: CASSLQGNEQFF. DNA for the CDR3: TGTGCCAGCAGTCTTCAGGGGAATGAGCAGTTCTTC.

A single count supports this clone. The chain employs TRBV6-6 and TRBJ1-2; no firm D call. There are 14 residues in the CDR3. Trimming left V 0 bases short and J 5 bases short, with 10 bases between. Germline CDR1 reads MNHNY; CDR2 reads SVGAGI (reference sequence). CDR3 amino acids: CASSYSDTDYGYTF. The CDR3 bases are TGTGCCAGCAGTTACTCCGACACGGATTATGGCTACACCTTC.

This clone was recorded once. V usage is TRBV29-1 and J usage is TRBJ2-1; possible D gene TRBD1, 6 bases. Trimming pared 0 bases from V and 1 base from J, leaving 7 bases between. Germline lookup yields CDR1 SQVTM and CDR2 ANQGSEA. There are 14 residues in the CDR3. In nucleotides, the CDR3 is TGCAGCGTTGAAGAACAGGGATCCTACAATGAGCAGTTCTTC. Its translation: CSVEEQGSYNEQFF.

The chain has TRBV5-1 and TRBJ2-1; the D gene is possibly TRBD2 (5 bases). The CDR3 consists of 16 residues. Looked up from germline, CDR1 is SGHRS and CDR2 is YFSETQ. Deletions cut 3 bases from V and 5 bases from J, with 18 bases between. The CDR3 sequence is CASSSVGERSDNEQFF. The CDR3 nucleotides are TGCGCCAGCAGCTCCGTGGGAGAGCGGAGCGACAATGAGCAGTTCTTC.

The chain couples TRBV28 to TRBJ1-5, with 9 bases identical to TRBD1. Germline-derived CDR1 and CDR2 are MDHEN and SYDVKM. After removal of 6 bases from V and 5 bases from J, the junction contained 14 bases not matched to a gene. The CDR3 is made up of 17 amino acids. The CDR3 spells CASSIPGQGSLHQPQHF. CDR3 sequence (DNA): TGTGCCAGCAGCATACCGGGACAGGGAAGTCTTCATCAGCCCCAGCATTTT. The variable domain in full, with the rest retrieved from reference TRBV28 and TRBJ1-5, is DVKVTQSSRYLVKRTGEKVFLECVQDMDHENMFWYRQDPGLGLRLIYFSYDVKMKEKGDIPEGYSVSREKKERFSLILESASTNQTSMYLCASSIPGQGSLHQPQHFGDGTRLSIL.

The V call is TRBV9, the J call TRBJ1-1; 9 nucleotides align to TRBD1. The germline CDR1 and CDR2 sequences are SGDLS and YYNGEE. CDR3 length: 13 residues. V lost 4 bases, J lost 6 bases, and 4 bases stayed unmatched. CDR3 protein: CASSLGQGAEAFF. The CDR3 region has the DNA TGTGCCAGCAGCTTGGGACAGGGCGCTGAAGCTTTCTTT.